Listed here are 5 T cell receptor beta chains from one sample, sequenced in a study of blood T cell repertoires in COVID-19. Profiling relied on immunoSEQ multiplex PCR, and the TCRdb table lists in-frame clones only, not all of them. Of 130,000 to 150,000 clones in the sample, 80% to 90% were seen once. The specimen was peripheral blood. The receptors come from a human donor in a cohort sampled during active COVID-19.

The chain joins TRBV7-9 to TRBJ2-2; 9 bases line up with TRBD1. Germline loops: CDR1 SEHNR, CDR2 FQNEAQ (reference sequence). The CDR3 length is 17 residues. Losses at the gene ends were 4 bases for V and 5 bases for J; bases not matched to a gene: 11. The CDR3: CASSSLDRGDSTGELFF. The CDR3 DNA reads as TGTGCCAGCAGCTCGTTGGACAGGGGCGATTCTACCGGGGAGCTGTTTTTT.

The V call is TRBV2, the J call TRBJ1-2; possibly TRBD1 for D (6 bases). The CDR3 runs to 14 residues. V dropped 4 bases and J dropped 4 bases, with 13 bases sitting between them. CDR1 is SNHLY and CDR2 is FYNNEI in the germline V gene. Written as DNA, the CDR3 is TGTGCCAGCAGTGGGGGGCAGAGTATCTATGGCTACACCTTC. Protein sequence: CASSGGQSIYGYTF.

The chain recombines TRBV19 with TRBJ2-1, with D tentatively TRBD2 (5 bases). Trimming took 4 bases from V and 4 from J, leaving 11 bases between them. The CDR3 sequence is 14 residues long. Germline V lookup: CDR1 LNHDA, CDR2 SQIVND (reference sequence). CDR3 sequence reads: CASSKVLVYNEQFF. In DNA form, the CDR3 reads TGTGCCAGTAGTAAGGTACTAGTATACAATGAGCAGTTCTTC.

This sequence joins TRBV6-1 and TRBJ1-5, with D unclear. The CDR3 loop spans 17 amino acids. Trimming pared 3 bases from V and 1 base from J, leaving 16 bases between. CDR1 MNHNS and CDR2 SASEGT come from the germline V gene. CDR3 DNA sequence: TGTGCCAGCAGTGACAAATGGGAGGTAAAGAGCAATCAGCCCCAGCATTTT. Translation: CASSDKWEVKSNQPQHF.

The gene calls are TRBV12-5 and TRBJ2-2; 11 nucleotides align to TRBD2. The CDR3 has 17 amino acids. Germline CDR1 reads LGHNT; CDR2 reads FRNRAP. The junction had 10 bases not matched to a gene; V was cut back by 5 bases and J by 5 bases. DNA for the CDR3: TGTGCTAGTGGTATTGACCCTAGCGGGGGGTCGACCGGGGAGCTGTTTTTT. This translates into CASGIDPSGGSTGELFF.